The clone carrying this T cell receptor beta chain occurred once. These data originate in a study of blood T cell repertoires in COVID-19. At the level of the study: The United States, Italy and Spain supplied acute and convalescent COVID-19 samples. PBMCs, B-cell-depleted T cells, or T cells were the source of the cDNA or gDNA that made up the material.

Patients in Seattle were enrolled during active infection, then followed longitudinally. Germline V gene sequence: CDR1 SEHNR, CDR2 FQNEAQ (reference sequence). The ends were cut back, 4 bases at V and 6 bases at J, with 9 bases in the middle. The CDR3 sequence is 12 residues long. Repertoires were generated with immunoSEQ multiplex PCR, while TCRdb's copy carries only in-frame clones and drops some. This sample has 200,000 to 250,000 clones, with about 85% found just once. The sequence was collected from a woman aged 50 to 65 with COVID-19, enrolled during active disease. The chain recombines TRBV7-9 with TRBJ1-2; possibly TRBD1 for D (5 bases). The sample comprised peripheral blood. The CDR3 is CASSSRGNGYTF. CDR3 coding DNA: TGTGCCAGCAGCTCTAGGGGTAATGGCTACACCTTC.